This TCR beta chain was profiled in a study of T cell changes during pregnancy in multiple sclerosis. Germline CDR1 reads SNHLY; CDR2 reads FYNNEI. This CDR3 is built from 15 residues. J lost 1 base, V lost 7 bases, and 6 bases had no gene match. TCRdb's table, derived via immunoSEQ multiplex PCR, lists solely in-frame clones and lacks some. The sample carries about 64,000 clones, just over 90% recorded once. The sample consisted of peripheral blood, taken in the second trimester of pregnancy. The sequence was obtained from a female donor with multiple sclerosis, enrolled in a pregnancy study. The chain joins TRBV2 to TRBJ1-4; 7 positions match TRBD1. The CDR3 spells CASTRQGRTNEKLFF. CDR3 sequence (DNA): TGTGCCAGCACTAGACAGGGTAGAACTAATGAAAAACTGTTTTTT.